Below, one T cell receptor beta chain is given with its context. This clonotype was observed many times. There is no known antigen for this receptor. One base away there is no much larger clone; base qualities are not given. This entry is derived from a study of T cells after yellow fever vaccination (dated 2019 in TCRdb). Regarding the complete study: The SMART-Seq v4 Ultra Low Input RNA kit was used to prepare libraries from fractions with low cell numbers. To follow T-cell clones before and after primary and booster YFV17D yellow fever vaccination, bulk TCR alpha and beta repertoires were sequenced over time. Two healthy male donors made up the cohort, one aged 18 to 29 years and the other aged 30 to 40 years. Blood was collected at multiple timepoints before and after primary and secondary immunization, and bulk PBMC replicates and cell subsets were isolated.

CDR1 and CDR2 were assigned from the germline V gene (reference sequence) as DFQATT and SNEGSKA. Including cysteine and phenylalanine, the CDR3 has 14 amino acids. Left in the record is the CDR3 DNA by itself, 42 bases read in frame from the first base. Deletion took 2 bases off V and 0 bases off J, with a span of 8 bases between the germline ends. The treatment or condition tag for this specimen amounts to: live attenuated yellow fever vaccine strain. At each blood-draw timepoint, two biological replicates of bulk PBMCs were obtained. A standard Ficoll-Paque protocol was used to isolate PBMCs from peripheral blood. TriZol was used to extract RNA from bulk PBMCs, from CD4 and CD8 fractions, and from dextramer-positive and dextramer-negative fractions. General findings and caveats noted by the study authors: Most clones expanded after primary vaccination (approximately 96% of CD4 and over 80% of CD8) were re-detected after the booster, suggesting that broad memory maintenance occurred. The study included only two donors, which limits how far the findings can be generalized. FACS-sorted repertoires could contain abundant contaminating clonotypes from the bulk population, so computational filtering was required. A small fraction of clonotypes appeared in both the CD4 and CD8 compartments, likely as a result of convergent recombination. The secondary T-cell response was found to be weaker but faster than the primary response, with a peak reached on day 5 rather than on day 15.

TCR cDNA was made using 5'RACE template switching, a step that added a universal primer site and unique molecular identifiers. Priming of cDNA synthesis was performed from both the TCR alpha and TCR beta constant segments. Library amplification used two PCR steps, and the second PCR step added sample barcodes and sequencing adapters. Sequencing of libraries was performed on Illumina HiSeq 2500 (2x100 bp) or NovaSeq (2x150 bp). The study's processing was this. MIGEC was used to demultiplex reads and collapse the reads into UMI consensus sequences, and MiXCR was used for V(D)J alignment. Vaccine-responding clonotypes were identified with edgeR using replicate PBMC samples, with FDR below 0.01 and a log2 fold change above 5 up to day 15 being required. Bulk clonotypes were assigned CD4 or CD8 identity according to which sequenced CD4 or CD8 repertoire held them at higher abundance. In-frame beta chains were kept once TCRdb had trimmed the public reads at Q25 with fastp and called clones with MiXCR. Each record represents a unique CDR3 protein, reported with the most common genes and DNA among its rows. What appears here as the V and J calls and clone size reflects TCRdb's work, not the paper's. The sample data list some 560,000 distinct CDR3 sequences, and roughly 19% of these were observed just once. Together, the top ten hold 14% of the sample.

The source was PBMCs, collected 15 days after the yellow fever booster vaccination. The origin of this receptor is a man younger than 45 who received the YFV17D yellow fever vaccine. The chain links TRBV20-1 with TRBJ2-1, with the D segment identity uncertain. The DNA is TGCAGTGCTAGACTTCGTAACTCCTACAATGAGCAGTTCTTC. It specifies CSARLRNSYNEQFF.